The clone carrying this TCR beta chain was observed once. The sample is drawn from a study of control samples from healthy donors and cancer patients. CDR3 length equals 14 residues. The germline CDR1 and CDR2 sequences are ENHRY and SYGVKD. Losses at the gene ends were 0 bases for V and 10 bases for J; bases not matched to a gene: 3. Method: immunoSEQ multiplex PCR; TCRdb's copy keeps in-frame clones and lacks some. Here the sample spans roughly 86,000 clones, roughly nine tenths being singletons. The sequenced sample consisted of blood. The J gene is TRBJ1-6, the V gene TRBV10-3; 7 bases agree with TRBD1. The sequence was obtained from a woman aged 18-35 years in good health. CDR3 DNA: TGTGCCATCAGTGAGTCGTCGGGACAGTCACCCCTCCACTTT. It is translated as CAISESSGQSPLHF.